A single sample is the source of the 31 T cell receptor beta chains below, sequenced in a study of Ad26.COV2.S vaccination and SARS-CoV-2 variants. Stated treatment: 15 to 20 received Ad26.COV2.S at low or high dose, single or two shots; roughly 5 received placebo; per-sample allocation not given. On day 63 after the first injection, vaccine and placebo recipients gave samples. Repertoires were generated with immunoSEQ multiplex PCR, while TCRdb's copy carries only in-frame clones and drops some. The table has 200,000 to 300,000 clones, approximately 88% seen once. The material was peripheral blood, obtained in a trial of Ad26.COV2.S vaccine versus placebo. Receptors originate from a person aged 18-65 years who received the Ad26.COV2.S COVID-19 vaccine or a placebo.

V and J are TRBV7-3 and TRBJ2-7, with D tentatively TRBD2 (6 bases). The V end lost 6 bases, the J end lost 7 bases, and 16 bases lay between the germline ends. From germline, CDR1 is SGHTA and CDR2 FQGTGA. The CDR3 is 13 amino acids. The CDR3, as DNA: TGTGCCAGCAGTCAATCTAGCGTTGAGGAGCAGTACTTC. This encodes CASSQSSVEEQYF.

V is TRBV10-3 and J is TRBJ2-5; no clear D gene. Germline lookup yields CDR1 ENHRY and CDR2 SYGVKD. Trimming left V 6 bases short and J 3 bases short, with 8 bases between. CDR3 length equals 12 residues. CDR3 sequence reads: CAIRSGKETQYF. CDR3 bases: TGTGCCATCAGAAGTGGTAAAGAGACCCAGTACTTC.

This chain links TRBV18 with TRBJ2-4; D might be TRBD2 (5 bases). Germline CDR1 is KGHSH and CDR2 is LQKENI. This CDR3 comprises 16 residues. The V end was cut by 4 bases, the J end by 5 bases, with 18 bases between. CDR3 sequence: CASSRLQLGSENIQYF. CDR3 DNA: TGTGCCAGCTCACGCTTACAACTAGGGAGCGAAAACATTCAGTACTTC.

The chain is built from TRBV19 and TRBJ1-6; D is uncertain. Germline V gives CDR1 LNHDA, CDR2 SQIVND (reference sequence). Between the trimmed V and J ends, which lost 3 bases and 9 bases, there was a span of 6 bases. The CDR3 is 12 amino acids. The CDR3 nucleotides are TGTGCCAGTAGTATTCGTGGTTCACCCCTCCACTTT. The encoded protein is CASSIRGSPLHF.

This clone was observed a handful of times. The chain couples TRBV25-1 to TRBJ1-1; D call uncertain. Trimming left V 8 bases short and J 6 bases short, with 16 bases between. Germline V lookup: CDR1 MGHDK, CDR2 SYGVNS. The CDR3 loop spans 13 amino acids. In nucleotides, the CDR3 is TGTGCCAGCCTTGGGGATACTGAAGCTGAAGCTTTCTTT. Its protein is CASLGDTEAEAFF.

This clone occurred once. This sequence joins TRBV6-2 or TRBV6-3 and TRBJ2-3, with D unclear. The CDR3 extends over 17 amino acids. CDR1 is MNHEY, CDR2 SVGEGT, per germline. V was clipped by 2 bases and J by 0 bases, with 15 bases between them. Here the CDR3 reads CASSYGPGIPSTDTQYF. Here the CDR3 DNA reads TGTGCCAGCAGTTACGGTCCTGGAATACCTAGCACAGATACGCAGTATTTT.

V usage is TRBV4-2 and J usage is TRBJ1-2; perhaps TRBD1 as D (5 bases). In germline, CDR1 is LGHNA, CDR2 YNFKEQ. The germline V and J ends were trimmed by 4 bases and 7 bases, with 22 bases remaining between them. This CDR3 comprises 16 residues. The CDR3 DNA reads TGTGCCAGCAGCCCGGCGGAGGGGCAGGGTCGGCGTGGCTACACCTTC. Translation gives CASSPAEGQGRRGYTF.

The chain couples TRBV6-2 or TRBV6-3 to TRBJ1-2; D uncertain. Trimming took 0 bases from V and 2 from J, leaving 7 bases between them. Germline CDR1 and CDR2: MNHEY and SVGEGT. The CDR3 totals 14 residues. DNA for the CDR3: TGTGCCAGCAGTTACTCGACGGTGAACTATGGCTACACCTTC. It codes for CASSYSTVNYGYTF.

The J gene is TRBJ1-2, the V gene TRBV4-1; unclear D gene. The germline V gene encodes CDR1 MGHRA and CDR2 YSYEKL. V lost 2 bases to trimming and J lost 4 bases, with 17 bases between them. The CDR3 length is 16 residues. For the CDR3, the DNA is TGCGCCAGCAGCCAACTTGCGACGGGGATAGGCTATGGCTACACCTTC. It codes for CASSQLATGIGYGYTF.

This clone was counted a few times. V is TRBV28 and J is TRBJ2-7, with D unresolved. The CDR3 spans 12 residues. CDR1 and CDR2 from the germline V gene are MDHEN and SYDVKM. V was shortened by 3 bases and J by 6 bases, with 9 bases between the two germline ends. CDR3 amino acids: CASSLTLSEQYF. CDR3 bases: TGTGCCAGCAGTTTGACCCTCTCCGAGCAGTACTTC. The full variable domain, in which reference TRBV28 and TRBJ2-7 provide the parts outside the CDR3, is DVKVTQSSRYLVKRTGEKVFLECVQDMDHENMFWYRQDPGLGLRLIYFSYDVKMKEKGDIPEGYSVSREKKERFSLILESASTNQTSMYLCASSLTLSEQYFGPGTRLTVT.

The V and J genes are TRBV7-2 and TRBJ1-2, with TRBD1 as a possible D gene (6 bases). With 2 bases removed from V and 7 bases from J, the gap between germline ends came to 17 bases. Germline V gives CDR1 SGHTA, CDR2 FQGNSA. This CDR3 spans 15 amino acids. CDR3 sequence: CASSLWGAQGGGYTF. As DNA, the CDR3 is TGTGCCAGCAGCTTATGGGGGGCGCAGGGAGGTGGCTACACCTTC.

The gene calls are TRBV14 and TRBJ1-2, with D tentatively TRBD1 (5 bases). CDR3 size: 15 residues. The V gene's germline CDR1 is SGHDN and CDR2 FVKESK. The ends were cut back, 4 bases at V and 4 bases at J, with 16 bases in the middle. The CDR3 DNA reads TGTGCCAGCAGCCCCGTTGAGAGGGGTGTCTATGGCTACACCTTC. This codes for CASSPVERGVYGYTF.

As regards this clone: The same CDR3 arises from other DNA sequences in this sample as well. The CDR3 sequence is CASSLRGGTEAFF. Written as DNA, the CDR3 is TGTGCCAGCAGCTTAAGGGGAGGAACTGAAGCTTTCTTT. V and J are TRBV7-2 and TRBJ1-1; D possibly corresponds to TRBD1 (5 bases). CDR1 is SGHTA, CDR2 FQGNSA, per germline. Trimming pared 2 bases from V and 5 bases from J, leaving 9 bases between. There are 13 residues in the CDR3.

Of note for this clone: Sequence at one end of the junction differs from germline and may be a read error. The chain is built from TRBV5-1 and TRBJ2-1; D might be TRBD2 (6 bases). This CDR3 has 15 amino acids. Germline-derived CDR1 and CDR2 are SGHRS and YFSETQ. CDR3 bases: TGCGTCAGCAGCGCGGCCGGGGGCTCCTACAATGAGCAGTTCTTC. This encodes CVSSAAGGSYNEQFF.

The V call is TRBV27, the J call TRBJ2-6; possible D gene TRBD1, 6 bases. CDR3 length: 15 amino acids. The V gene lost 2 bases and the J gene lost 2 bases, with 7 bases spanning the gap. Germline V CDR1 and CDR2: MNHEY, SMNVEV (reference sequence). In DNA, the CDR3 is TGTGCCAGCAGTTTAGGGGGCACTGGGGCCAACGTCCTGACTTTC. It yields the protein CASSLGGTGANVLTF.

The chain is built from TRBV10-3 and TRBJ1-1, with no clear D. The CDR3 spans 11 residues. Germline lookup yields CDR1 ENHRY and CDR2 SYGVKD. Trimming shortened V by 3 bases and J by 5 bases, and 4 bases separated the two germline ends. The CDR3 DNA reads TGTGCCATCAGTGAAGGGACTGAAGCTTTCTTT. This encodes CAISEGTEAFF.

This rearrangement joins TRBV6-1 to TRBJ2-5; weak D call: TRBD2 (6 bases). The V gene lost 2 bases and the J gene lost 7 bases, with 11 bases spanning the gap. Per the germline V gene, CDR1 is MNHNS and CDR2 is SASEGT. This CDR3 is built from 13 residues. CDR3 in amino acids: CASSEMEGGTQYF. The DNA of the CDR3 is TGTGCCAGCAGTGAAATGGAGGGAGGGACCCAGTACTTC.

The chain recombines TRBV5-1 with TRBJ2-2; no definite D call. Germline lookup yields CDR1 SGHRS and CDR2 YFSETQ. V was clipped by 0 bases and J by 0 bases, with 9 bases between them. This CDR3 contains 16 residues. Here the CDR3 DNA reads TGCGCCAGCAGCTTGGATGGTTACGCGAACACCGGGGAGCTGTTTTTT. It translates to CASSLDGYANTGELFF.

Here the CDR3 reads CASSLTAAAAPSEQFF. The CDR3 nucleotides are TGTGCCAGCAGCTTAACGGCAGCGGCCGCCCCATCTGAGCAGTTCTTC. The V call is TRBV7-3, the J call TRBJ2-1, with D maybe TRBD2 (5 bases). This CDR3 is 16 amino acids long. V was shortened by 0 bases and J by 9 bases, with 18 bases between the two germline ends. CDR1 and CDR2 from the germline V gene are SGHTA and FQGTGA.

This clone occurred a few times. The V call is TRBV6-2 or TRBV6-3, the J call TRBJ1-2; 8 bases agree with TRBD1. CDR1 and CDR2 from the germline V gene are MNHEY and SVGEGT. The V segment lost 5 bases and the J segment 5 bases; nucleotides outside the gene matches: 10. This CDR3 is 15 amino acids long. CDR3 DNA: TGTGCCAGCAGTGTCATACGACAGGGGACGTATGGCTACACCTTC. Protein product: CASSVIRQGTYGYTF.

There are a few counts of this clone. The V and J genes are TRBV2 and TRBJ2-1, with 9 bases fitting TRBD1. V shed 7 bases and J 2 bases; nucleotides not matched to a gene: 3. CDR1 SNHLY and CDR2 FYNNEI come from the germline V gene. This CDR3 contains 14 residues. The CDR3, as DNA: TGTGCCAGCAACGGACAGGGGACCTACAATGAGCAGTTCTTC. Its protein product is CASNGQGTYNEQFF.

This rearrangement joins TRBV24-1 to TRBJ1-2, with 10 bases lining up with TRBD1. The CDR3 totals 17 residues. The V and J ends lost 3 bases and 5 bases, in that order; junction bases with no gene match: 11. Germline loops: CDR1 KGHDR, CDR2 SFDVKD. CDR3 residues: CATSDPSWTGGYYGYTF. CDR3 in DNA: TGTGCCACCAGTGATCCATCGTGGACAGGGGGTTATTATGGCTACACCTTC.

The chain carries TRBV6-2 or TRBV6-3 and TRBJ1-1; D remains unclear. CDR1 and CDR2 from the germline V gene are MNHEY and SVGEGT. There are 13 residues in the CDR3. The V end was cut by 2 bases, the J end by 1 base, with 5 bases between. CDR3 in amino acids: CASSYQANTEAFF. The CDR3 nucleotides read TGTGCCAGCAGTTACCAGGCGAACACTGAAGCTTTCTTT.

The DNA of the CDR3 is TGTGCCAGCAGCTTAGTCCCCCCGGGCGGGATTCGGGACACCGGGGAGCTGTTTTTT. Translated, it gives CASSLVPPGGIRDTGELFF. The V call is TRBV7-6, the J call TRBJ2-2; D might be TRBD2 (6 bases). CDR1 SGHVS and CDR2 FNYEAQ come from the germline V gene. Trimming shortened V by 1 base and J by 3 bases, and 21 bases separated the two germline ends. The CDR3 covers 19 residues. The full variable domain, completed using reference TRBV7-6 and TRBJ2-2, is GAGVSQSPRYKVTKRGQDVALRCDPISGHVSLYWYRQALGQGPEFLTYFNYEAQQDKSGLPNDRFSAERPEGSISTLTIQRTEQRDSAMYRCASSLVPPGGIRDTGELFFGEGSRLTVL.

The V gene is TRBV5-1, the J gene TRBJ2-1; D possibly corresponds to TRBD2 (6 bases). In germline, CDR1 is SGHRS, CDR2 YFSETQ. The V gene lost 1 base and the J gene lost 0 bases, with 11 bases spanning the gap. The CDR3 extends over 16 amino acids. CDR3 nucleotide sequence: TGCGCCAGCAGCTTGAATCCGGGGGACTCCTACAATGAGCAGTTCTTC. This codes for CASSLNPGDSYNEQFF. Full variable domain (outside the CDR3, taken from reference TRBV5-1 and TRBJ2-1): KAGVTQTPRYLIKTRGQQVTLSCSPISGHRSVSWYQQTPGQGLQFLFEYFSETQRNKGNFPGRFSGRQFSNSRSEMNVSTLELGDSALYLCASSLNPGDSYNEQFFGPGTRLTVL.

This chain joins TRBV2 and TRBJ1-1, with D maybe TRBD1 (5 bases). There are 15 residues in the CDR3. Germline CDR1 is SNHLY and CDR2 is FYNNEI. Trimming left V 10 bases short and J 0 bases short, with 18 bases between. CDR3 bases: TGTGCCACCGAGACGTCCGGGACGCTGAACACTGAAGCTTTCTTT. The encoded protein is CATETSGTLNTEAFF.

This clone was seen a handful of times. V gene TRBV4-3 combines with J gene TRBJ1-2; TRBD1 might be the D (5 bases). This CDR3 has 12 amino acids. Germline V gives CDR1 LGHNA, CDR2 YSLEER. V was pared by 0 bases and J by 8 bases, with 7 bases between. The DNA for the CDR3 is TGCGCCAGCAGCCAAGATAGGGGCGGCTACACCTTC. Residues: CASSQDRGGYTF.

This chain joins TRBV2 and TRBJ1-1; no reliable D call. Between the trimmed V and J ends, which lost 6 bases and 1 base, there was a span of 12 bases. The germline CDR1 and CDR2 sequences are SNHLY and FYNNEI. The CDR3 spans 14 residues. The CDR3 spells CASRPSGKNTEAFF. CDR3 nucleotides: TGTGCCAGCAGGCCCTCGGGCAAGAACACTGAAGCTTTCTTT. Together with reference TRBV2 and TRBJ1-1, the CDR3 gives the full variable domain: EPEVTQTPSHQVTQMGQEVILRCVPISNHLYFYWYRQILGQKVEFLVSFYNNEISEKSEIFDDQFSVERPDGSNFTLKIRSTKLEDSAMYFCASRPSGKNTEAFFGQGTRLTVV.

The chain uses TRBV28 and TRBJ2-7, with D possibly being TRBD1 (6 bases). The CDR3 is 13 amino acids. Germline CDR1 is MDHEN and CDR2 is SYDVKM. V was trimmed by 5 bases and J by 4 bases, leaving 12 bases between them. The CDR3 protein is CASSPDRIYEQYF. CDR3 DNA: TGTGCCAGCAGTCCTGACAGGATTTACGAGCAGTACTTC.

The rearrangement joins TRBV11-3 to TRBJ2-1, with 12 bases identical to TRBD2. The CDR3 is made up of 17 amino acids. Germline lookup yields CDR1 SGHNT and CDR2 YENEEA. After removal of 5 bases from V and 5 bases from J, the junction contained 10 bases not matched to a gene. The CDR3 sequence: CASSPGATSGGNNEQFF. The CDR3 DNA reads as TGTGCCAGCAGCCCGGGGGCGACTAGCGGGGGAAACAATGAGCAGTTCTTC.

CDR3 protein: CASTEGNTIYF. In DNA, the CDR3 is TGTGCCAGCACGGAGGGAAACACCATATATTTT. This chain connects TRBV6-6 to TRBJ1-3, with D unresolved. V was cut by 7 bases and J by 4 bases, with 5 bases left in between. The germline V gene encodes CDR1 MNHNY and CDR2 SVGAGI (reference sequence). The CDR3 runs to 11 residues.